This T cell receptor beta chain was found in a study of blood T cell repertoires in COVID-19. Study information: Sites across the United States, Italy and Spain contributed samples from acute and convalescent COVID-19. Nucleic acid was either cDNA or gDNA, and it came from T cells, B-cell-depleted T cells, or PBMCs.

The assay was immunoSEQ multiplex PCR, and TCRdb's table has in-frame clones only and misses some. The table has 75,000 to 90,000 clones, over 65% seen once. CDR1 and CDR2 from the germline V gene are SGHVS and FQNEAQ. Trimming cost V 1 base and J 2 bases; bases outside gene matches: 3. The CDR3 covers 15 residues. The specimen sequenced was peripheral blood. The clonotype originates from a human donor in a cohort sampled during active COVID-19. The chain has TRBV7-8 and TRBJ2-5; 8 bases are shared with TRBD1. This CDR3 is CASSLGGTGQETQYF. The CDR3 bases are TGTGCCAGCAGCTTAGGCGGGACAGGACAAGAGACCCAGTACTTC.